Given below is one T cell receptor (beta chain) in context. What it binds is unknown. The germline V and J ends were trimmed by 1 base and 3 bases, with 11 bases remaining between them. Looked up from germline, CDR1 is SGHAT and CDR2 is FQNNGV. This CDR3 comprises 15 residues. TCRdb reprocessed the reads via MiXCR and lists one record per CDR3 protein. Among 560,000 or so distinct CDR3 sequences listed, approximately 16% were seen once. The sample comes from a study of T cell repertoires in cytomegalovirus infection. Whole-study context: CMV infection together with matching HLA type was indicated by public TCR beta signatures. Study-wide results and caveats: It was HLA-C-restricted CMV-specific TCR beta clonotypes that dominated the response ex vivo.

The sequence came from a human donor in good health (CMV status not recorded). Some clones in this sample may be carry-over from other donors' samples. V usage is TRBV11-2 and J usage is TRBJ2-3; unclear D gene. The specimen sequenced was CD8+ T cells from PBMCs. The CDR3 region has the DNA TGTGCCAGCAGCTTAGTCCGTGGTGTGACAGATACGCAGTATTTT. This encodes CASSLVRGVTDTQYF.